What follows is one TCR beta chain and its context. Its antigen is not identified. This specimen comes from a study of T cells in Graves' hyperthyroidism and ophthalmopathy. The wider study: Peripheral blood samples were taken at initial diagnosis, prior to any treatment.

Study-wide results and limits: Most thyroid-expanded clonotypes above 0.001 were also found in blood. Prediction of ophthalmopathy progression came a median approximately 6.5 months pre-onset.

Template material for amplifying TCR beta CDR3 regions consisted of RNA transcripts. A first-round RT-PCR of the TCR CDR3 used the HTBI primer set. One entry per CDR3 protein results from TCRdb running MiXCR on the multiplex PCR reads. The table includes some 490,000 distinct CDR3 sequences, about 15% detected once. Germline trimming cut 0 bases from V and 7 bases from J; bases unmatched to any gene: 6. Germline assignment: CDR1 SGDLS and CDR2 YYNGEE. The CDR3 loop spans 15 amino acids. Source material: blood. V usage is TRBV9 and J usage is TRBJ2-1, with TRBD1 matching 8 bases. This clonotype originated in a woman younger than 45 with Graves' ophthalmopathy. The CDR3 DNA reads TGTGCCAGCAGCGTAGTCCCGGGGACAGGAAATGAGCAGTTCTTC. This gives the protein CASSVVPGTGNEQFF. The full variable domain, with the rest looked up from reference TRBV9 and TRBJ2-1, is DSGVTQTPKHLITATGQRVTLRCSPRSGDLSVYWYQQSLDQGLQFLIQYYNGEERAKGNILERFSAQQFPDLHSELNLSSLELGDSALYFCASSVVPGTGNEQFFGPGTRLTVL.